Below, one T cell receptor beta chain is given with its context. Its antigen target is currently unknown. Base quality data are lacking; no much larger clone is found one base away. For the CD8 naive samples, CD45RO-negative cells were positively selected for CCR7, yielding a CD45RA+CCR7+ population from which TemRA cells were excluded. The donors were healthy, HIV-negative adults with no recently reported acute infections or vaccinations. Every donor was a Caucasian adult living in Nashville, Tennessee, USA. After blood collection by leukapheresis, PBMCs were isolated using Ficoll-Histopaque density gradient centrifugation and then cryopreserved in the vapor phase of liquid nitrogen. Purity and quantity of every magnetically sorted T cell population were checked by analytical flow cytometry. Genomic DNA was isolated from each sorted fraction and quantified by UV absorbance on a Nanodrop 2000c. Using the deep immunoSEQ assay, multiplex PCR amplified TCR CDR3 regions from genomic DNA. Extracted genomic DNA from each cell subset was spread evenly across all wells of several immunoSEQ 96-well plates, with each plate serving as a replicate. For sorted subsets, approximately 190 ng of genomic DNA, equivalent to 25,000 to 35,000 T cell genomes, went into each replicate PCR. The purified libraries were quantified using a Qubit 3.0 fluorometer, sized with a Bioanalyzer 2100, and then quantified again using the KAPA Library Quantification kit. Each immunoSEQ 96-well plate was sequenced on its own single-read 150-cycle Illumina NextSeq 550 flow cell. The paper's processing steps were these. The immunoSEQ output contained only junctional sequences without quality scores, so filtering could not match that applied to full-length reads. To assign V/J genes and CDR3, sequences were annotated against IMGT germline references using PyIR, a Python wrapper for IgBLAST v1.9. Any read was removed if the V/J assignment was weak (E-value above 1e-6), the CDR3 was missing, or the read contained stop codons, out-of-frame junctions, or ambiguous translated residues. V3J clonotypes were defined by identical inferred V gene, J gene, and CDR3 amino acid sequence. Percentage overlap between repertoires was calculated by dividing the number of shared unique clonotypes by the size of the smaller repertoire. Three approaches were used to assess repertoire richness: RTK rarefaction, the Chao1 estimator, and Recon v2.1 estimates of unobserved clonotypes. Generation probabilities for all TCRbeta clonotypes obtained by the gDNA method from four donors were computed using OLGA. TCRdb limited this immuneACCESS table to in-frame rearrangements with V and J called. A share of clones is missing; checked studies link under half to unresolved V genes, and the rest is unexplained. V, J and clone size derive from that table, while D and trimming were established from the DNA sequence. The sample yields about 590,000 clones; 95% to 96% were counted once. The biggest ten clones account for 0.085% to 0.11% of the sample.

These data come from a study of shared clonotypes between healthy human individuals (dated by TCRdb to 2018 to 2021). Regarding the complete study: Three men and a couple of women, aged 18 to 49 years, made up the cohort. Leukapheresis yielded between about 0.8 and 8.9 billion PBMCs per donor. The study deeply sequenced blood TCR repertoires of about 5 healthy adults to estimate repertoire size and the extent of clonotype sharing between individuals. To increase sequencing depth and limit assay-specific biases, different laboratories used diverse techniques to prepare libraries and sequence TCR repertoires. For each donor, CD4 naive and CD4 memory were each given three plates, CD8 naive was given two plates, and CD8 memory was given one plate.

Beyond this particular receptor, the publication reports: Pairwise subsampling led to the expectation that sequencing depth would affect the degree of clonotype sharing among donors. Only blood was sampled, and tissue TCR repertoires likely differ from those in blood. Rarefaction of sorted-subset datasets indicated incomplete sequencing despite the large sequencing depth. Approximately 4.8% of naive CD4, 3% to 4% of naive CD8, approximately 2.2% of memory CD4, and about 0.4% of memory CD8 clonotypes were shared across a few donors. Naive subsets generally had larger estimated clonotype richness than memory subsets. Clonotypes shared by all four sorted-subset donors showed higher generation probabilities than non-shared clonotypes. The genetic and exposure-history diversity represented was limited by the small number of donors.

The germline V gene sets CDR1 to SNHLY and CDR2 to FYNNEI. The CDR3 numbers 15 residues from cysteine through phenylalanine. Of all the DNA, just the CDR3 is kept, 45 bases in frame from base 1. For this chain, trimming is 1 base at the V end and 5 bases at the J end, and the number of junction bases without a gene match is 3. The specimen was naive CD8+ T cells sorted from blood. In light of the paper, this sample's cell subset or site label describes: CD45RA+CCR7+. Rearrangement joined TRBV2 to TRBJ2-1; 9 nucleotides in the junction match TRBD2. This sequence originates from a woman in her twenties or thirties in good health. The CDR3 reads CASSEGGRANNEQFF. The nucleotide sequence is TGTGCCAGCAGTGAAGGCGGGAGGGCCAACAATGAGCAGTTCTTC.